This TCR beta chain was retrieved from a study of spatial heterogeneity in lung cancer. Study as a whole: The donors were 65 to 85 patients with non-small cell lung cancer that was early-stage and untreated. Sequence detection consistently recorded a greater number of beta-chain than alpha-chain sequences.

TCRdb independently ran MiXCR on the 5' RACE reads; one entry per CDR3 protein. The sample records 42,000 or so distinct CDR3 sequences, under 12% being singletons. This clonotype was counted between two and nine times. The time point was: blood at routine non-recurrence follow-up after resection. Unsorted samples of tumor, nontumor lung or frozen PBMC had their whole RNA sequenced. The sample in question was PBMCs, obtained at follow-up. The sequence derives from a female donor with early-stage non-small cell lung cancer.

CDR3: CASSSSSGGGQETQYF. As DNA, the CDR3 is TGTGCCAGCAGTTCCTCTAGCGGGGGGGGACAAGAGACCCAGTACTTC. This chain joins TRBV12-3 or TRBV12-4 and TRBJ2-5; 12 bases match TRBD2. CDR3 length: 16 amino acids. J gave up 2 bases and V 4 bases, and 5 bases lay outside the gene matches.